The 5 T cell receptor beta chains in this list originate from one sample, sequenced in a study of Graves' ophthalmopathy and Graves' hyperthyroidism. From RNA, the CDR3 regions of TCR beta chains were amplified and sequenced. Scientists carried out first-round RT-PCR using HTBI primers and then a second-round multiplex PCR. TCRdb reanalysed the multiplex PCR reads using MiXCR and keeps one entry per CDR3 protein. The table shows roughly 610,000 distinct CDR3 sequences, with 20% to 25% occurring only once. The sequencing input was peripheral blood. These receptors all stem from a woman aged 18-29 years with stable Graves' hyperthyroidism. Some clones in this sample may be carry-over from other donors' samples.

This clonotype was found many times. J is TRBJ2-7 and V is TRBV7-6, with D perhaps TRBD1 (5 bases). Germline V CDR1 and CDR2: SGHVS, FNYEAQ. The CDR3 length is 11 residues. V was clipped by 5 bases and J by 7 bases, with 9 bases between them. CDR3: CASSAREEQYF. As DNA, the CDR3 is TGTGCCAGCAGCGCCAGGGAAGAGCAGTACTTC. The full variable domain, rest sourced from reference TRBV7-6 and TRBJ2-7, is GAGVSQSPRYKVTKRGQDVALRCDPISGHVSLYWYRQALGQGPEFLTYFNYEAQQDKSGLPNDRFSAERPEGSISTLTIQRTEQRDSAMYRCASSAREEQYFGPGTRLTVT.

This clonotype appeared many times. The CDR3 sequence: CASSHRGLAQPQHF. CDR3 nucleotides: TGTGCCAGCAGCCACAGGGGTTTGGCTCAGCCCCAGCATTTT. The rearrangement uses TRBV14 and TRBJ1-5, with a tentative D call TRBD1 (6 bases). V lost 3 bases, J lost 6 bases, and 12 bases lay in between. Germline V gives CDR1 SGHDN, CDR2 FVKESK. The length of the CDR3 is 14 residues.

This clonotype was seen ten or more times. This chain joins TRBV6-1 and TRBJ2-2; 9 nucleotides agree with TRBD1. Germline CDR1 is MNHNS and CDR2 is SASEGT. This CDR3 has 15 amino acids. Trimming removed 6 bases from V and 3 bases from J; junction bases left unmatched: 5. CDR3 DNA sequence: TGTGCCAGCAGACCGGGACAGGGCGACACCGGGGAGCTGTTTTTT. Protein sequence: CASRPGQGDTGELFF.

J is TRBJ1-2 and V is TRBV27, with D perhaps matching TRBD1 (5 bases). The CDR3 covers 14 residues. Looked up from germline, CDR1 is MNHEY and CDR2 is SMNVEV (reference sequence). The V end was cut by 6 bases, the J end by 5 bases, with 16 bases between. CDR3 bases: TGTGCCAGCAGCCCAGGAGGGGATCATTATGGCTACACCTTC. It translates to CASSPGGDHYGYTF.

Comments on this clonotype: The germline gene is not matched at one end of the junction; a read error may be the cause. The CDR3 spells CAWSVQFSWANVLTF. CDR3 sequence (DNA): TGTGCCTGGAGTGTACAATTCTCTTGGGCCAACGTCCTGACTTTC. This chain links TRBV30 with TRBJ2-6; D ambiguous. From germline, CDR1 is GTSNPN and CDR2 SVGIG (reference sequence). The CDR3 totals 15 residues.